The 27 T cell receptor beta chains below come from one sample, sequenced in a study of blood T cell repertoires in COVID-19. This table comes from immunoSEQ multiplex PCR, and its TCRdb copy is limited to in-frame clones, with some not included. The profile shows a few hundred thousand clones, 80% to 90% of them singletons. Material: peripheral blood. These receptors all stem from a woman between 45 and 65 years old with acute or convalescent COVID-19.

The chain carries TRBV9 and TRBJ2-3; 7 bases map to TRBD2. Trimming removed 0 bases from V and 6 bases from J; junction bases left unmatched: 7. From germline, CDR1 is SGDLS and CDR2 YYNGEE. The CDR3 covers 15 residues. This CDR3 is CASSVGAGAPDTQYF. In DNA, the CDR3 is TGTGCCAGCAGCGTAGGGGCGGGAGCCCCCGATACGCAGTATTTT. The full variable domain, with the rest looked up from reference TRBV9 and TRBJ2-3, is DSGVTQTPKHLITATGQRVTLRCSPRSGDLSVYWYQQSLDQGLQFLIQYYNGEERAKGNILERFSAQQFPDLHSELNLSSLELGDSALYFCASSVGAGAPDTQYFGPGTRLTVL.

The rearrangement joins TRBV27 to TRBJ1-2; TRBD1 aligns across 7 bases. The CDR3 loop spans 15 amino acids. V lost 0 bases to trimming and J lost 4 bases; unmatched junction nucleotides: 5. The germline V gene has CDR1 MNHEY and CDR2 SMNVEV (reference sequence). CDR3 residues: CASSLSLGGGYGYTF. CDR3 DNA: TGTGCCAGCAGTTTATCACTAGGGGGCGGCTATGGCTACACCTTC.

J is TRBJ2-5 and V is TRBV11-3, with D possibly being TRBD1 (6 bases). Germline lookup yields CDR1 SGHNT and CDR2 YENEEA. The V end lost 1 base, the J end lost 1 base, and 13 bases lay between the germline ends. The CDR3 is 16 amino acids. In nucleotides, the CDR3 is TGTGCCAGCAGCTTAGGCGGCAGGGGAGTCCAAGAGACCCAGTACTTC. Translating it yields CASSLGGRGVQETQYF.

This sequence joins TRBV7-9 and TRBJ1-2, with 9 bases identical to TRBD1. After removal of 5 bases from V and 9 bases from J, the junction contained 10 bases not matched to a gene. Per the germline V gene, CDR1 is SEHNR and CDR2 is FQNEAQ (reference sequence). This CDR3 is built from 14 residues. As DNA, the CDR3 is TGTGCCAGCAGCGGAGGGACAGGGTGGAGTAGCTACACCTTC. As protein: CASSGGTGWSSYTF.

This chain connects TRBV7-2 to TRBJ2-4, with TRBD1 as a possible D gene (6 bases). Germline CDR1 reads SGHTA; CDR2 reads FQGNSA. Trimming removed 6 bases at V and 6 bases at J, with 18 bases between. This CDR3 region has 15 residues. For the CDR3, the DNA is TGTGCCAGCAGTCAGGGGCAGGGGATGGGAAACATTCAGTACTTC. This gives the protein CASSQGQGMGNIQYF.

CDR3 region: CASSLESTDSSGNTIYF. Written as DNA, the CDR3 is TGTGCCAGCAGCTTGGAGTCGACAGATTCCTCTGGAAACACCATATATTTT. J is TRBJ1-3 and V is TRBV5-6, with D maybe TRBD1 (5 bases). CDR3 length: 17 residues. CDR1 and CDR2 from the germline V gene are SGHDT and YYEEEE. V lost 0 bases and J 0 bases, leaving 13 bases between the germline ends.

The J gene is TRBJ2-2, the V gene TRBV3-1 (or the pseudogene TRBV3-2); 7 bases match TRBD1. CDR1 and CDR2 (germline): LGHDT, YNNKEL (reference sequence). The J segment lost 7 bases and the V segment lost 1 base, leaving 6 bases of the junction unmatched. The CDR3 sequence is 15 residues long. In DNA, the CDR3 is TGTGCCAGCAGCCAAGGACAGGGATCGATCGGGGAGCTGTTTTTT. Amino acid sequence: CASSQGQGSIGELFF.

The CDR3 is CASSQRDRNNEQFF. CDR3 nucleotides: TGTGCCAGCAGCCAACGGGACAGGAACAATGAGCAGTTCTTC. The chain uses TRBV3-1 (or the pseudogene TRBV3-2) and TRBJ2-1; the match to TRBD1 covers 8 bases. This CDR3 region has 14 residues. Looked up from germline, CDR1 is LGHDT and CDR2 is YNNKEL (reference sequence). J gave up 5 bases and V 2 bases, and 2 bases lay outside the gene matches.

The chain is built from TRBV24-1 and TRBJ1-4; 9 bases fit TRBD1. Germline V gene sequence: CDR1 KGHDR, CDR2 SFDVKD. Trimming at V came to 2 bases and at J to 5 bases, leaving 11 bases not matched to a gene. This CDR3 is 18 amino acids long. CDR3 loop: CATSDSSTGGLGNEKLFF. CDR3 DNA sequence: TGTGCCACCAGTGATTCCTCCACAGGGGGCTTAGGGAATGAAAAACTGTTTTTT.

The chain employs TRBV3-1 (or the pseudogene TRBV3-2) and TRBJ1-1; the match to TRBD1 covers 8 bases. Germline V lookup: CDR1 LGHDT, CDR2 YNNKEL (reference sequence). The junction had 4 bases not matched to a gene; V was cut back by 3 bases and J by 1 base. The CDR3 contains 15 residues. The CDR3: CASSHSGGGNTEAFF. CDR3 in DNA: TGTGCCAGCAGCCATTCAGGGGGCGGGAACACTGAAGCTTTCTTT.

The chain is built from TRBV19 and TRBJ1-5; D not certain. V lost 7 bases and J lost 7, with 17 bases in between. The V gene's germline CDR1 is LNHDA and CDR2 SQIVND (reference sequence). The CDR3 totals 14 residues. The CDR3 is CASIPDISGQPQHF. The CDR3 DNA reads TGTGCCAGTATTCCTGATATTAGCGGGCAGCCCCAGCATTTT.

With respect to this clone: Different DNA sequences within this sample yield the same CDR3. This rearrangement joins TRBV7-3 to TRBJ2-5; 9 nucleotides align to TRBD2. Trimming cost V 2 bases and J 2 bases; bases outside gene matches: 0. In germline, CDR1 is SGHTA, CDR2 FQGTGA. This CDR3 has 14 residues. CDR3 amino acids: CASSLAGGQETQYF. The CDR3 DNA sequence: TGTGCCAGCAGCTTAGCGGGAGGGCAAGAGACCCAGTACTTC.

This clone was observed once. The J gene is TRBJ1-4, the V gene TRBV19, with D perhaps TRBD1 (6 bases). Germline CDR1 is LNHDA and CDR2 is SQIVND (reference sequence). Trimming cost V 6 bases and J 7 bases, with 15 bases left between them. The CDR3 is made up of 14 amino acids. CDR3 nucleotide sequence: TGTGCCAGTAGGACGAGGGGGACGGGTGAAAAACTGTTTTTT. This sequence encodes CASRTRGTGEKLFF.

V usage is TRBV24-1 and J usage is TRBJ2-1, with 11 bases fitting TRBD1. Trimming removed 2 bases from V and 6 bases from J; junction bases left unmatched: 5. CDR1 and CDR2 (germline): KGHDR, SFDVKD. CDR3 length: 16 amino acids. The CDR3 sequence: CATSDSRTGGINEQFF. For the CDR3, the DNA is TGTGCCACCAGTGATTCGAGGACAGGGGGCATCAATGAGCAGTTCTTC.

This chain uses TRBV18 with TRBJ2-1; tentatively, D is TRBD1 (5 bases). From germline, CDR1 is KGHSH and CDR2 LQKENI. V dropped 5 bases and J dropped 1 base, with 9 bases sitting between them. The CDR3 runs to 14 residues. As DNA, the CDR3 is TGTGCCAGCTCAGGGGCCGGATCCTACAATGAGCAGTTCTTC. As protein: CASSGAGSYNEQFF. Complete variable domain (other parts from reference TRBV18 and TRBJ2-1): NAGVMQNPRHLVRRRGQEARLRCSPMKGHSHVYWYRQLPEEGLKFMVYLQKENIIDESGMPKERFSAEFPKEGPSILRIQQVVRGDSAAYFCASSGAGSYNEQFFGPGTRLTVL.

The V and J genes are TRBV10-3 and TRBJ2-6; perhaps TRBD2 as D (6 bases). CDR3 length: 16 amino acids. Trimming shortened V by 4 bases and J by 2 bases, and 12 bases separated the two germline ends. The germline CDR1 and CDR2 sequences are ENHRY and SYGVKD. The CDR3 DNA reads TGTGCCATCAGTGGGGACTTTGGGCCTGGGGCCAACGTCCTGACTTTC. Amino acid sequence: CAISGDFGPGANVLTF.

The chain is built from TRBV2 and TRBJ2-5; TRBD2 aligns across 7 bases. The CDR3 is made up of 14 amino acids. CDR1 and CDR2 (germline): SNHLY, FYNNEI. The ends lost 11 bases at V and 5 bases at J; junction bases unmatched: 14. CDR3 sequence: CASLTRSGAETQYF. As DNA, the CDR3 is TGTGCCTCATTAACCCGCAGCGGGGCGGAGACCCAGTACTTC. Full variable domain (missing parts from reference TRBV2 and TRBJ2-5): EPEVTQTPSHQVTQMGQEVILRCVPISNHLYFYWYRQILGQKVEFLVSFYNNEISEKSEIFDDQFSVERPDGSNFTLKIRSTKLEDSAMYFCASLTRSGAETQYFGPGTRLLVL.

This chain links TRBV12-3 or TRBV12-4 with TRBJ1-6, with D maybe TRBD1 (5 bases). The germline V and J ends were trimmed by 7 bases and 15 bases, with 19 bases remaining between them. The CDR3 length is 13 residues. The chain's CDR3 is CASTPGTGHVLHF. The CDR3 DNA sequence: TGTGCCAGCACTCCCGGAACAGGCCACGTCCTCCACTTT.

This chain joins TRBV6-5 and TRBJ1-4, with D hard to call. V lost 5 bases and J 0 bases, leaving 7 bases between the germline ends. CDR1 is MNHEY, CDR2 SVGAGI, per germline. This CDR3 is built from 14 residues. The CDR3 loop reads CASSQMTTNEKLFF. The CDR3 region has the DNA TGTGCCAGCAGTCAGATGACAACTAATGAAAAACTGTTTTTT.

CDR3: CSASPLRGTDTQYF. The CDR3 region has the DNA TGCAGTGCTAGTCCCCTGAGGGGCACAGATACGCAGTATTTT. This sequence joins TRBV20-1 and TRBJ2-3; a weak D match, TRBD2 (5 bases). This CDR3 region has 14 residues. Trimming stripped 3 bases from V and 1 base from J, with 11 bases between. Germline-derived CDR1 and CDR2 are DFQATT and SNEGSKA (reference sequence).

J is TRBJ1-2 and V is TRBV6-6, with TRBD1 as a possible D gene (6 bases). CDR1 and CDR2 from the germline V gene are MNHNY and SVGAGI (reference sequence). V was trimmed by 7 bases and J by 0 bases, leaving 15 bases between them. CDR3 length equals 15 residues. The CDR3 reads CASKALGTTNYGYTF. CDR3 nucleotides: TGTGCCAGCAAGGCCCTCGGGACAACTAACTATGGCTACACCTTC.

V usage is TRBV3-1 (or the pseudogene TRBV3-2) and J usage is TRBJ1-5; 7 bases are shared with TRBD1. Per the germline V gene, CDR1 is LGHDT and CDR2 is YNNKEL (reference sequence). The CDR3 is 15 residues long. The ends lost 3 bases at V and 6 bases at J; junction bases unmatched: 8. The CDR3 nucleotides are TGTGCCAGCAGCCATTCCCAGAGGGGGCTTCAGCCCCAGCATTTT. Translating gives CASSHSQRGLQPQHF.

This clone showed up just once. The chain recombines TRBV30 with TRBJ2-1, with D possibly being TRBD2 (5 bases). CDR1 is GTSNPN, CDR2 SVGIG, per germline (reference sequence). The V end was cut by 3 bases, the J end by 5 bases, with 11 bases between. The CDR3 spans 13 residues. The CDR3 here is CAWRVGANNEQFF. CDR3 coding DNA: TGTGCCTGGAGGGTGGGAGCTAACAATGAGCAGTTCTTC.

This chain uses TRBV11-2 with TRBJ2-7; weak D call: TRBD1 (6 bases). V lost 0 bases and J lost 3, with 18 bases in between. The CDR3 loop spans 17 amino acids. Germline V gene lookup returns CDR1 SGHAT and CDR2 FQNNGV. CDR3: CASSLDSPAQGGYEQYV. In DNA form, the CDR3 reads TGTGCCAGCAGCTTAGATTCGCCGGCACAGGGCGGCTACGAGCAGTACGTC.

The chain carries TRBV3-1 (or the pseudogene TRBV3-2) and TRBJ2-5; 9 positions match TRBD2. Germline V lookup: CDR1 LGHDT, CDR2 YNNKEL (reference sequence). The trim removed 1 base at V and 2 bases at J, leaving 5 bases unmatched. This CDR3 region has 16 residues. The CDR3 nucleotides read TGTGCCAGCAGCCAAGTCTGGCTAGCGGGACAAGAGACCCAGTACTTC. It is translated as CASSQVWLAGQETQYF.

This sequence joins TRBV3-1 (or the pseudogene TRBV3-2) and TRBJ1-5, with D uncertain. The CDR3 consists of 13 residues. Germline assignment: CDR1 LGHDT and CDR2 YNNKEL (reference sequence). The V and J ends lost 0 bases and 4 bases respectively, with 4 bases between them. The CDR3 loop is CASSQERNQPQHF. As DNA, the CDR3 is TGTGCCAGCAGCCAAGAGAGGAATCAGCCCCAGCATTTT.

This clone has ten or more counts. The CDR3 is CASSYYSNQPQHF. CDR3 DNA: TGTGCCAGCAGTTATTATAGCAATCAGCCCCAGCATTTT. The chain couples TRBV6-2 or TRBV6-3 to TRBJ1-5; no definite D call. Germline CDR1 and CDR2: MNHEY and SVGEGT. The CDR3 loop spans 13 amino acids. V gave up 3 bases and J gave up 0 bases, with 3 bases separating them.